This TCR beta chain was recorded in a study of human T cells and chemical hapten exposure. Study conclusions and caveats: Patch test scores rose with PT1 expanded TCR counts, a positive correlation.

Unique molecular identifiers were attached to individual cDNA molecules within the library. TCRdb called the RACE reads again in MiXCR, with one record for every CDR3 protein. The table records over 300,000 distinct CDR3 sequences, 4.5% to 5.5% of them present only once. Time point here: pre-sensitization, week 0. Sample treatment: therapeutic diphenylcyclopropenone sensitization with weekly scalp DPC. Total RNA came from unfractionated whole blood. Note on this clonotype: Its antigen is undetermined.

CDR1 is SGHRS and CDR2 is YFSETQ in the germline V gene. With V trimmed by 5 bases and J by 3 bases, 8 bases remained unmatched. The CDR3 runs to 15 residues. The rearrangement links TRBV5-1 to TRBJ2-1; 7 bases fit TRBD2. This sequence originates from a woman between 50 and 59 years old with alopecia areata. Some clones in this sample may be carry-over from other donors' samples. Sequenced material: whole blood, taken in connection with sensitization to the hapten diphenylcyclopropenone (DPC). CDR3 region: CASRSSGLGYNEQFF. CDR3 DNA sequence: TGCGCCAGCAGATCTAGCGGCCTGGGCTACAATGAGCAGTTCTTC.